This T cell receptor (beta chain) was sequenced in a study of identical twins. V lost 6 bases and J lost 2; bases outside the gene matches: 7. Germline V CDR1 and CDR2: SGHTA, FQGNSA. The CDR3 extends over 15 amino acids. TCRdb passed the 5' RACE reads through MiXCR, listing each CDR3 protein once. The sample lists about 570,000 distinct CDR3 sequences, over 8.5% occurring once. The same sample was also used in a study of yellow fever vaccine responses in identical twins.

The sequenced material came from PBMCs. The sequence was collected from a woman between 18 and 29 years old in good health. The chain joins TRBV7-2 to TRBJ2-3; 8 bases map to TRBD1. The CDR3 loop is CASSRGQVVTDTQYF. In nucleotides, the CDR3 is TGTGCCAGCAGTCGGGGACAGGTGGTCACAGATACGCAGTATTTT.